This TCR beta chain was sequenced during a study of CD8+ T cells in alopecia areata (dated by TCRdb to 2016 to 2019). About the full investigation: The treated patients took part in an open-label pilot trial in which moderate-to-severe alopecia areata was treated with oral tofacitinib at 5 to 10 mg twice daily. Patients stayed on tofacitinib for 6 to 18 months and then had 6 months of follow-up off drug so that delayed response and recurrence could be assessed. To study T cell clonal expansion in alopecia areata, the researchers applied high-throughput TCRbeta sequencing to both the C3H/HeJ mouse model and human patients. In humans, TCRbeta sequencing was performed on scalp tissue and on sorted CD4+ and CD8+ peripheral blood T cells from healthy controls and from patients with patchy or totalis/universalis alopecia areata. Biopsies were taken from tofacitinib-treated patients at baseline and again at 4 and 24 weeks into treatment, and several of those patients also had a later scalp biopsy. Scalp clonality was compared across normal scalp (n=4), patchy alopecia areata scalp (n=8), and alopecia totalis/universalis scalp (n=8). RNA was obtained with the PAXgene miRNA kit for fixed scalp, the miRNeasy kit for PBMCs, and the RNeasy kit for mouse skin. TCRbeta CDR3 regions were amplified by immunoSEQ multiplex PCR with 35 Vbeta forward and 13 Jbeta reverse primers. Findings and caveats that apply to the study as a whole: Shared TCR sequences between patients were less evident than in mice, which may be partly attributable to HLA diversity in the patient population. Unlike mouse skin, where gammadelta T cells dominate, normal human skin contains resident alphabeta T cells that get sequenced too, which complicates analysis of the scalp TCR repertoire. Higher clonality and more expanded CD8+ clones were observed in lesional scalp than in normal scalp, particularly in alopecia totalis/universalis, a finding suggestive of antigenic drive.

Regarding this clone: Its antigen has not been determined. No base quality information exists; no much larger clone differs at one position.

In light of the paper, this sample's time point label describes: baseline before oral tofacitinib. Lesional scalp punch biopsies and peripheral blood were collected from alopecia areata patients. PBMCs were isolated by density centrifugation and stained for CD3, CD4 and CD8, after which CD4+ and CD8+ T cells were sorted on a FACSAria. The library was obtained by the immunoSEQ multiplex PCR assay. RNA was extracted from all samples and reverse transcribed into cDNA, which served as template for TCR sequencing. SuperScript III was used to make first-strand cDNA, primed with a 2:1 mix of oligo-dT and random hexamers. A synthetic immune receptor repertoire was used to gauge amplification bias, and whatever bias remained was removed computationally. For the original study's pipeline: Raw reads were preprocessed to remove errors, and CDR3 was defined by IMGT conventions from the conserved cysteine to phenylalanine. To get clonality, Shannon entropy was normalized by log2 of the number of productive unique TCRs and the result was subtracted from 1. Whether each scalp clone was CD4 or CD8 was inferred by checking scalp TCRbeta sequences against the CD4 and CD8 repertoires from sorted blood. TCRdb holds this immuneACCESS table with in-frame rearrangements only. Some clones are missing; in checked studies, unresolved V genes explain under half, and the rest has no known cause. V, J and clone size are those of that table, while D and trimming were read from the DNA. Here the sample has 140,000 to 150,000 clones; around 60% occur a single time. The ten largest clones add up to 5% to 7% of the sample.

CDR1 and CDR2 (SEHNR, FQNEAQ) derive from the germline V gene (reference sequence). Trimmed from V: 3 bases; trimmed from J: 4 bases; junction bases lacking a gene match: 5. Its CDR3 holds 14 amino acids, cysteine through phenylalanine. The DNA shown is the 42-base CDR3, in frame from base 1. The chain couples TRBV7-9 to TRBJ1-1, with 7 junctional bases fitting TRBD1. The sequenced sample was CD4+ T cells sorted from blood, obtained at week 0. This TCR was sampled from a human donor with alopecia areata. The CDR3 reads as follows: CASSLEGASTEAFF. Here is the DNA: TGTGCCAGCAGCTTGGAGGGGGCAAGCACTGAAGCTTTCTTT.